The 13 T cell receptor beta chains below were found in one sample sequenced in a study of cytomegalovirus exposure and HLA in healthy donors. PCR amplification relied on 60 Vbeta primers (plus 13 Jbeta primers). The data were produced by immunoSEQ multiplex PCR, yet TCRdb's version contains in-frame clones alone and is incomplete. The sample consists of 150,000 to 250,000 clones, around 86% of them appearing once. Sequencing was carried out using PBMCs. These receptors all stem from a woman in her 50s in good health and CMV-seropositive.

This sequence joins TRBV5-4 and TRBJ1-3; D is perhaps TRBD1 (5 bases). The ends were cut back, 4 bases at V and 6 bases at J, with 14 bases in the middle. CDR3 size: 14 residues. The germline V gene encodes CDR1 SGHNT and CDR2 YYREEE (reference sequence). The CDR3 coding sequence is TGTGCCAGCAGCCGGTGGCAGGGCGAAAACACCATATATTTT. Amino acid sequence: CASSRWQGENTIYF.

This chain uses TRBV6-1 with TRBJ2-2; TRBD1 agrees at 7 bases. The ends lost 0 bases at V and 5 bases at J; junction bases unmatched: 12. CDR3 length: 18 amino acids. Germline V gene lookup returns CDR1 MNHNS and CDR2 SASEGT. The CDR3 DNA reads TGTGCCAGCAGTGAAGCGGGGTTAGGGACAGCCGGGACCGGGGAGCTGTTTTTT. This sequence encodes CASSEAGLGTAGTGELFF.

The rearrangement joins TRBV6-6 to TRBJ2-3, with 9 bases identical to TRBD1. J lost 4 bases, V lost 4 bases, and 9 bases had no gene match. The CDR3 extends over 16 amino acids. Germline CDR1 and CDR2: MNHNY and SVGAGI (reference sequence). CDR3 in amino acids: CASSSHGQGRADTQYF. In nucleotides, the CDR3 is TGTGCCAGCAGTTCCCACGGACAGGGGCGCGCAGATACGCAGTATTTT.

The V gene is TRBV10-3, the J gene TRBJ2-1; 7 nucleotides match TRBD1. Germline V gives CDR1 ENHRY, CDR2 SYGVKD. V lost 7 bases, J lost 1 base, and 4 bases stayed unmatched. The CDR3 has 14 residues. CDR3 sequence (DNA): TGTGCCATCAAGTCGGGACAGTCCTACAATGAGCAGTTCTTC. Its translation: CAIKSGQSYNEQFF.

This chain connects TRBV19 to TRBJ1-2; TRBD1 matches 7 bases. Germline lookup yields CDR1 LNHDA and CDR2 SQIVND (reference sequence). This CDR3 region has 12 residues. V lost 11 bases and J lost 7; bases outside the gene matches: 10. The CDR3: CAGRTGWAGYTF. The CDR3 DNA reads as TGTGCCGGACGGACAGGATGGGCTGGCTACACCTTC.

The chain joins TRBV27 to TRBJ1-1; D call uncertain. The germline V gene has CDR1 MNHEY and CDR2 SMNVEV (reference sequence). Trimming pared 6 bases from V and 0 bases from J, leaving 8 bases between. The CDR3 spans 13 residues. In nucleotides, the CDR3 is TGTGCCAGCAGCTCGGTGGTGAACACTGAAGCTTTCTTT. Encoded protein: CASSSVVNTEAFF.

This clone was detected once. The chain employs TRBV27 and TRBJ1-5, with D perhaps TRBD1 (5 bases). From germline, CDR1 is MNHEY and CDR2 SMNVEV (reference sequence). CDR3 length: 14 residues. The V end lost 8 bases, the J end lost 5 bases, and 16 bases lay between the germline ends. The CDR3 loop is CASAQWGGDQPQHF. The CDR3 DNA sequence: TGTGCCAGCGCCCAATGGGGGGGAGATCAGCCCCAGCATTTT.

The chain joins TRBV10-1 to TRBJ1-1; tentatively, D is TRBD1 (5 bases). The CDR3 runs 14 residues. V lost 0 bases and J lost 4, with 9 bases in between. Germline V gene sequence: CDR1 WNHNN, CDR2 SYGVQD (reference sequence). CDR3 DNA sequence: TGCGCCAGCAGTGAGTCGACCGGGGGCACTGAAGCTTTCTTT. It encodes CASSESTGGTEAFF.

The sample holds one count of this clone. The gene calls are TRBV7-8 and TRBJ2-3, with TRBD1 identical over 9 bases. Trimming removed 0 bases from V and 2 bases from J; junction bases left unmatched: 3. This CDR3 is built from 16 residues. Germline CDR1 is SGHVS and CDR2 is FQNEAQ. This chain's CDR3 is CASSLATGGPTDTQYF. DNA for the CDR3: TGTGCCAGCAGCTTAGCGACAGGGGGACCCACAGATACGCAGTATTTT.

The rearrangement joins TRBV11-3 to TRBJ1-3, with TRBD1 identical over 7 bases. CDR1 SGHNT and CDR2 YENEEA come from the germline V gene. Trimming removed 2 bases from V and 2 bases from J; junction bases left unmatched: 3. CDR3 length: 15 amino acids. The CDR3 reads CASSLYTGAGNTIYF. The DNA of the CDR3 is TGTGCCAGCAGCTTATATACAGGGGCTGGAAACACCATATATTTT.

In its sample, this clone was seen once. The chain carries TRBV6-5 and TRBJ1-5, with 7 bases fitting TRBD1. Germline V lookup: CDR1 MNHEY, CDR2 SVGAGI. This CDR3 spans 13 amino acids. V was pared by 5 bases and J by 6 bases, with 4 bases of the junction left unmatched. The CDR3 DNA reads as TGTGCCAGCAGTACAGGGGCCAGTCAGCCCCAGCATTTT. This gives the protein CASSTGASQPQHF.

A note on this clone: The junction departs from germline at one end; a sequencing error may be responsible. The genes are TRBV28 and TRBJ2-6; D perhaps matches TRBD1 (6 bases). The germline CDR1 and CDR2 sequences are MDHEN and SYDVKM. The CDR3 consists of 13 residues. The CDR3 here is CASSKQGPNGLTF. CDR3 bases: TGTGCCAGCAGTAAACAGGGCCCCAACGGCCTGACTTTC.

The V call is TRBV4-3, the J call TRBJ2-1, with D perhaps matching TRBD2 (5 bases). CDR3 length: 19 amino acids. V lost 0 bases and J 2 bases, leaving 20 bases between the germline ends. CDR1 is LGHNA, CDR2 YSLEER, per germline. The CDR3 is CASSQDLGGGQGPYNEQFF. For the CDR3, the DNA is TGCGCCAGCAGCCAAGATCTAGGAGGAGGCCAAGGCCCCTACAATGAGCAGTTCTTC.